Below, 26 T cell receptor beta chains from the same sample are listed, as sequenced in a study of tumor and adjacent non-tumor tissue in lung cancer. The library came from three nested PCR rounds adapted from ARM-PCR protocols. TCRdb re-analysed the multiplex PCR reads in MiXCR, keeping a single row per CDR3 protein. The sample includes about 85,000 distinct CDR3 sequences, around three fifths of them seen just once. This sample's RNA came from whole unsorted tissue. The sample comprised lung tumor tissue. Source of these receptors: a man between 65 and 85 years old with non-small cell lung cancer.

By share of the sample, this clonotype is medium-sized (0.01 to 0.1%). The CDR3 reads CASSLRPNYGYTF. The CDR3 DNA sequence: TGTGCCAGCAGCCTCCGACCTAACTATGGCTACACCTTC. The rearrangement joins TRBV11-2 to TRBJ1-2; D remains ambiguous. The CDR3 totals 13 residues. The V and J ends lost 5 bases and 0 bases respectively, with 7 bases between them. From germline, CDR1 is SGHAT and CDR2 FQNNGV.

This clonotype has a handful of counts. One base away lies a much larger clone, so this may be a sequencing read error. V and J are TRBV7-8 and TRBJ2-1; D may be TRBD1 or TRBD2 (5 bases each). CDR1 and CDR2 (germline): SGHVS, FQNEAQ. CDR3 length equals 16 residues. CDR3 DNA: TGTGCCAGCAGCTCCTATCTACGGGGACCTTACAATGAGCACTTCTTC. Its protein is CASSSYLRGPYNEHFF.

In its sample, this clonotype was seen many times. V gene TRBV7-8 combines with J gene TRBJ1-5; a weak D match, TRBD1 (6 bases). Germline V gene data show CDR1 as SGHVS and CDR2 as FQNEAQ. The V end was cut by 1 base, the J end by 6 bases, with 13 bases between. The CDR3 length is 15 residues. The chain's CDR3 is CASSLVGGQGQPQHF. The CDR3 region has the DNA TGTGCCAGCAGCTTAGTAGGGGGGCAGGGTCAGCCCCAGCATTTT.

This clonotype was seen many times. The J gene is TRBJ2-4, the V gene TRBV12-3 or TRBV12-4; 8 bases line up with TRBD1. The V gene end was trimmed by 5 bases and the J gene end by 1 base; junction bases not matched to a gene: 10. The CDR3 length is 17 residues. The CDR3: CASSAIQGAIAKNIQYF. Written as DNA, the CDR3 is TGTGCCAGCAGTGCCATCCAGGGGGCGATCGCCAAAAACATTCAGTACTTC.

This chain joins TRBV6-1 and TRBJ1-5; 9 nucleotides agree with TRBD1. This CDR3 is 15 amino acids long. CDR1 is MNHNS, CDR2 SASEGT, per germline. The V and J ends lost 7 bases and 2 bases, in that order; junction bases with no gene match: 6. The CDR3 sequence: CASTAGTGCNQPQHF. The CDR3 DNA sequence: TGTGCCAGCACCGCCGGGACAGGGTGCAATCAGCCCCAGCATTTT.

This clonotype was found many times. The gene calls are TRBV29-1 and TRBJ1-5, with D hard to call. Trimming cost V 5 bases and J 0 bases, with 8 bases left between them. The CDR3 has 13 residues. Germline CDR1 reads SQVTM; CDR2 reads ANQGSEA. CDR3 sequence: CSVQEYSNQPQHF. In DNA, the CDR3 is TGCAGCGTTCAGGAGTATAGCAATCAGCCCCAGCATTTT.

Only one count was recorded for this clonotype. The junction departs from germline at one end; a sequencing error may be responsible. The J gene is TRBJ2-5, the V gene TRBV11-2; TRBD1 agrees at 8 bases. The V gene's germline CDR1 is SGHAT and CDR2 FQNNGV. This CDR3 is built from 17 residues. In DNA form, the CDR3 reads TGTGCCAGCAACTCGCGCGGACAGGGAAAGCTGCAAGAGGCCCAGTACTTC. Translated, it gives CASNSRGQGKLQEAQYF. The full variable domain, rest sourced from reference TRBV11-2 and TRBJ2-5, is EAGVAQSPRYKIIEKRQSVAFWCNPISGHATLYWYQQILGQGPKLLIQFQNNGVVDDSQLPKDRFSAERLKGVDSTLKIQPAKLEDSAVYLCASNSRGQGKLQEAQYFGPGTRLLVL.

Points on this clonotype: This may be a read error: a much more frequent sequence differs by one nucleotide. The genes are TRBV5-5 and TRBJ1-5; TRBD1 aligns across 9 bases. This CDR3 contains 15 residues. Germline V gene lookup returns CDR1 SGHKS and CDR2 YYEKEE (reference sequence). CDR3 amino acids: CVSRRTGASNQPQHF. In nucleotides, the CDR3 is TGTGTCAGCAGGAGGACAGGGGCTAGCAATCAGCCCCAGCATTTT. Complete variable domain (other parts from reference TRBV5-5 and TRBJ1-5): DAGVTQSPTHLIKTRGQQVTLRCSPISGHKSVSWYQQVLGQGPQFIFQYYEKEERGRGNFPDRFSARQFPNYSSELNVNALLLGDSALYLCVSRRTGASNQPQHFGDGTRLSIL.

Worth noting for this clonotype: A clone one base away is much larger, so this may be a read error. The chain uses TRBV6-6 and TRBJ1-3; no clear D gene. Germline lookup yields CDR1 MNHNY and CDR2 SVGAGI (reference sequence). The CDR3 covers 14 residues. Trimming pared 7 bases from V and 0 bases from J, leaving 10 bases between. The CDR3 region is CASTSDNSGNTIYF. The CDR3, as DNA: TGTGCCAGCACCTCAGACAACTCTGGAAACACCATATATTTT.

As to this clonotype: Here the CDR3 omits its conserved ending phenylalanine or tryptophan, so a read error is the likely source. The rearrangement links TRBV6-1 to TRBJ1-2; TRBD1 matches 7 bases. The germline CDR1 and CDR2 sequences are MNHNS and SASEGT. The CDR3 covers 17 residues. With 6 bases clipped from V and 4 bases from J, the junction kept 17 bases outside the gene matches. Here the CDR3 DNA reads TGTGCCAGCAGCCTTAGGACAGGTCAAAGTAAAGGCTATGGCTACACCATC. This encodes CASSLRTGQSKGYGYTI.

As concerns this clonotype: An end of the junction differs from the germline gene, which may be a read error. The chain carries TRBV11-2 and TRBJ2-3; a weak D match, TRBD2 (5 bases). Germline V gene lookup returns CDR1 SGHAT and CDR2 FQNNGV. The CDR3 has 15 amino acids. The CDR3 loop is CANSLDWASQDTQYF. The DNA for the CDR3 is TGTGCCAACAGCTTAGATTGGGCTAGCCAAGATACGCAGTATTTT.

In regard to this clonotype: One junction end does not reproduce the germline sequence, and a read error may be involved. This chain connects TRBV28 to TRBJ2-5; weak D call: TRBD2 (7 bases). The CDR3 contains 15 residues. CDR1 is MDHEN, CDR2 SYDVKM, per germline. CDR3 sequence (DNA): TGTGCCAACAGCTCCATGGGGGGGGCTACCGAGACCCAATACTTC. Translation: CANSSMGGATETQYF. The variable domain in full, with the rest retrieved from reference TRBV28 and TRBJ2-5, is DVKVTQSSRYLVKRTGEKVFLECVQDMDHENMFWYRQDPGLGLRLIYFSYDVKMKEKGDIPEGYSVSREKKERFSLILESASTNQTSMYLCANSSMGGATETQYFGPGTRLLVL.

Details on this clonotype: A much bigger clone sits one base away, suggesting this may be a read error. CDR3: CASSFLGSYGQYF. The CDR3 DNA reads as TGTGCCAGCAGTTTTCTAGGATCCTACGGGCAGTACTTC. The gene calls are TRBV28 and TRBJ2-7, with D unclear. This CDR3 is 13 amino acids long. Germline assignment: CDR1 MDHEN and CDR2 SYDVKM. The full variable domain, completed using reference TRBV28 and TRBJ2-7, is DVKVTQSSRYLVKRTGEKVFLECVQDMDHENMFWYRQDPGLGLRLIYFSYDVKMKEKGDIPEGYSVSREKKERFSLILESASTNQTSMYLCASSFLGSYGQYFGPGTRLTVT.

Worth noting for this clonotype: Relative to the germline gene, one junction end is altered; a read error may explain this. This rearrangement joins TRBV11-2 to TRBJ1-2; 7 positions match TRBD1. CDR3 size: 14 residues. CDR1 and CDR2 (germline): SGHAT, FQNNGV. CDR3 sequence reads: CVSSLTGAGYGYTF. CDR3 DNA: TGTGTCAGCAGCCTTACAGGGGCGGGCTATGGCTACACGTTC.

A remark on this clonotype: Because the CDR3 is missing its conserved closing phenylalanine or tryptophan, this is likely a read error. This chain links TRBV6-1 with TRBJ2-6; the D gene is possibly TRBD1 (6 bases). Germline V gives CDR1 MNHNS, CDR2 SASEGT. The CDR3 sequence is 16 residues long. The CDR3 coding sequence is TGTGCCAGCAGTGCCAAGGACAGCTCTGGGGTCAACGTCCTGACTCTC. Its protein product is CASSAKDSSGVNVLTL.

This clonotype came up many times. The chain is built from TRBV28 and TRBJ2-5; D might be TRBD2 (5 bases). Germline values: CDR1 MDHEN, CDR2 SYDVKM. CDR3 size: 13 residues. Deletions cut 6 bases from V and 5 bases from J, with 13 bases between. The DNA of the CDR3 is TGTGCCAGCAGCCAGAGGACTCTGGAGACCCAGTACTTC. It specifies CASSQRTLETQYF. The full variable domain, rest sourced from reference TRBV28 and TRBJ2-5, is DVKVTQSSRYLVKRTGEKVFLECVQDMDHENMFWYRQDPGLGLRLIYFSYDVKMKEKGDIPEGYSVSREKKERFSLILESASTNQTSMYLCASSQRTLETQYFGPGTRLLVL.

About this clonotype: This clone may be a read error of a much larger clone one base away. The V gene is TRBV28, the J gene TRBJ2-7; D gene unclear. The CDR3 has 11 residues. Germline loops: CDR1 MDHEN, CDR2 SYDVKM. The CDR3 spells CVSTYLREQYF. CDR3 DNA: TGTGTCAGCACCTATCTGAGGGAGCAGTACTTC.

This clonotype appeared a single time. In this CDR3 the conserved last residue, phenylalanine or tryptophan, is missing, so a read error is likely. The DNA is left out, because the CDR3 cannot be placed on it with certainty; the CDR3 is given as TCRdb lists it. V and J are TRBV4-1 and TRBJ2-1; TRBD2, the table's D call, was not compared with the DNA. The CDR3 has 12 amino acids, counting both end residues. Per germline, CDR1 MGHRA and CDR2 YSYEKL. CDR3 protein: CASSYLAGEEFY.

The gene calls are TRBV12-3 or TRBV12-4 and TRBJ2-3; 7 bases are a match to TRBD2. The V segment lost 0 bases and the J segment 1 base; nucleotides outside the gene matches: 4. CDR3 length: 16 residues. The CDR3: CASSLAKRGGTDTQYF. The DNA for the CDR3 is TGTGCCAGCAGTTTAGCCAAGCGGGGAGGCACAGATACGCAGTATTTT.

As for this clonotype: The CDR3 end shows no conserved phenylalanine or tryptophan, and so a read error is likely. The rearrangement uses TRBV11-3 and TRBJ2-1; 9 positions agree with TRBD2. V lost 5 bases and J lost 5; bases outside the gene matches: 7. There are 15 residues in the CDR3. Germline V lookup: CDR1 SGHNT, CDR2 YENEEA. The CDR3 nucleotides are TGTGCCAGCAGCCTTTTAGCGGGAGTTAACAATGAGCAGTTCCTC. It specifies CASSLLAGVNNEQFL.

CDR3 residues: CSVARDGNQPQHF. CDR3 coding DNA: TGCAGCGTTGCACGAGATGGCAATCAGCCCCAGCATTTT. The V and J genes are TRBV29-1 and TRBJ1-5, with D uncertain. Germline CDR1 reads SQVTM; CDR2 reads ANQGSEA. The CDR3 is 13 amino acids. V lost 4 bases, J lost 2 bases, and 9 bases lay in between. The entire variable domain, with the rest obtained from reference TRBV29-1 and TRBJ1-5, is as follows: SAVISQKPSRDICQRGTSLTIQCQVDSQVTMMFWYRQQPGQSLTLIATANQGSEATYESGFVIDKFPISRPNLTFSTLTVSNMSPEDSSIYLCSVARDGNQPQHFGDGTRLSIL.

Points on this clonotype: A read error may be the cause here, since a much bigger clone is one base away. This CDR3 fails to terminate in the conserved phenylalanine or tryptophan, so it likely reflects a read error. The chain is built from TRBV20-1 and TRBJ2-2, with D tentatively TRBD2 (7 bases). V was trimmed by 0 bases and J by 4 bases, leaving 12 bases between them. Germline lookup yields CDR1 DFQATT and CDR2 SNEGSKA (reference sequence). The CDR3 consists of 15 residues. This CDR3 is CSARDRGAGTGELFL. In nucleotides, the CDR3 is TGCAGTGCTAGAGATCGGGGGGCGGGCACCGGGGAGCTGTTTTTA.

This clonotype was observed at least ten times. This sequence joins TRBV29-1 and TRBJ1-3, with D unclear. The CDR3 runs 12 residues. In germline, CDR1 is SQVTM, CDR2 ANQGSEA. The V and J ends lost 4 bases and 4 bases respectively, with 8 bases between them. In DNA, the CDR3 is TGCAGCGTTGTTATTTCCGGAAACACCATATATTTT. Its translation: CSVVISGNTIYF.

In this sample, this clonotype turned up once. V usage is TRBV7-9 and J usage is TRBJ1-2; D perhaps matches TRBD1 (6 bases). The CDR3 consists of 13 residues. The V end was cut by 7 bases, the J end by 2 bases, with 11 bases between. CDR1 SEHNR and CDR2 FQNEAQ come from the germline V gene (reference sequence). CDR3 nucleotide sequence: TGTGCCAGCATCCTAACAGGGAACTATGGCTACACCTTC. Translating gives CASILTGNYGYTF.

V is TRBV5-4 and J is TRBJ1-6, with TRBD1 identical over 8 bases. This CDR3 spans 14 amino acids. Germline V gene data show CDR1 as SGHNT and CDR2 as YYREEE (reference sequence). The CDR3 here is CVSSLGTGNSPLHF. Written as DNA, the CDR3 is TGTGTCAGTAGCTTGGGGACAGGCAATTCACCCCTCCACTTT.

This clonotype was recorded many times. This rearrangement joins TRBV11-2 to TRBJ1-3; D gene unclear. Trimming stripped 5 bases from V and 0 bases from J, with 11 bases between. The germline V gene encodes CDR1 SGHAT and CDR2 FQNNGV. CDR3 size: 15 residues. CDR3 DNA sequence: TGTGCCAGCAGCCCGTGGTTGAGCTCTGGAAACACCATATATTTT. This codes for CASSPWLSSGNTIYF.